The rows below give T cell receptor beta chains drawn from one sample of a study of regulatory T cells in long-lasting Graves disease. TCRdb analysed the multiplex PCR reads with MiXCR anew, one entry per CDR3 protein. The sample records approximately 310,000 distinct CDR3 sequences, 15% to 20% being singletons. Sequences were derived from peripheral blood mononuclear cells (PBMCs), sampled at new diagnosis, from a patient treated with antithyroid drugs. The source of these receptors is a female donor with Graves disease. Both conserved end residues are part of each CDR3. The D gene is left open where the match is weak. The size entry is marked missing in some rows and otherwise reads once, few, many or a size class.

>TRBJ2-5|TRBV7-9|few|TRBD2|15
CASRPSGSWQETQYF
TGTGCCAGCAGACCCAGCGGGAGTTGGCAAGAGACCCAGTACTTC
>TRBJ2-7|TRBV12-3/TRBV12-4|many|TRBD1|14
CASSQRDRTYEQYF
TGTGCCAGCAGCCAGAGGGACAGGACGTACGAGCAGTACTTC
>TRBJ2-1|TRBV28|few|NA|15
CASSLSPGSLDEQFF
TGTGCCAGCAGTTTATCCCCTGGTAGTTTGGATGAGCAGTTCTTC
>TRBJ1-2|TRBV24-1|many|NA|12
CATSDWTHGYTF
TGTGCCACCAGTGATTGGACGCATGGCTACACCTTC
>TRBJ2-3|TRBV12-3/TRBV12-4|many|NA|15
CASSLGSGGTDTQYF
TGTGCCAGCAGTTTGGGGTCAGGAGGGACAGATACGCAGTATTTT
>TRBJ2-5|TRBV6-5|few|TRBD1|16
CASSYRMGQPKETQYF
TGTGCCAGCAGTTACCGGATGGGACAGCCAAAAGAGACCCAGTACTTC
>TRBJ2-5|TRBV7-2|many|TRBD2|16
CASSLGAGGPQETQYF
TGTGCCAGCAGCTTAGGGGCGGGAGGGCCCCAAGAGACCCAGTACTTC
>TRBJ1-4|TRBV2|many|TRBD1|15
CASSEPWDREEKLFF
TGTGCCAGCAGTGAACCGTGGGACAGGGAGGAAAAACTGTTTTTT
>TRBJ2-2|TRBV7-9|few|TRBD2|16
CASSPQSGKNTGELFF
TGTGCCAGCAGCCCTCAAAGCGGGAAGAACACCGGGGAGCTGTTTTTT
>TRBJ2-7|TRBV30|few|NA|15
CACAAGIMPVHEQYF
TGTGCCTGCGCCGCGGGCATCATGCCGGTCCACGAGCAGTACTTC
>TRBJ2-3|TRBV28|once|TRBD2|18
CASSLLTGGEGLEDTQYF
TGTGCCAGCAGTTTATTGACGGGGGGGGAGGGCCTCGAGGATACGCAGTATTTT
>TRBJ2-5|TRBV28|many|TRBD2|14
CASSSSLAGETQYF
TGTGCCAGCAGTTCCTCACTAGCGGGAGAGACCCAGTACTTC
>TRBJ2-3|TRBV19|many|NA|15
CASSSTVPPTDTQYF
TGTGCCAGTAGTTCCACTGTACCCCCCACAGATACGCAGTATTTT
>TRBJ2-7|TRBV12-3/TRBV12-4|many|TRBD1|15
CASTPGQGTSYEQYF
TGTGCCAGCACCCCAGGACAGGGGACTTCCTACGAGCAGTACTTC
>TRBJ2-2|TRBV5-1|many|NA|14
CASSPDSFTGELFF
TGCGCCAGCAGCCCGGACAGTTTCACCGGGGAGCTGTTTTTT
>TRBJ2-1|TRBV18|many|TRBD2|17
CASSTGLAGPPYNEQFF
TGTGCCAGCTCAACAGGACTAGCGGGTCCGCCCTACAATGAGCAGTTCTTC
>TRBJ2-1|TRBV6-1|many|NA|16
CASSTPFGRGFNEQFF
TGTGCCAGCAGTACCCCCTTTGGCCGGGGTTTCAATGAGCAGTTCTTC
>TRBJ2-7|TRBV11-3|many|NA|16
CASSLAAGAISYEQYF
TGTGCCAGCAGCTTAGCAGCAGGGGCGATTTCCTACGAGCAGTACTTC
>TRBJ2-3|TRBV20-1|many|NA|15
CSARGPARATDTQYF
TGCAGTGCTAGAGGTCCAGCTCGTGCCACAGATACGCAGTATTTT
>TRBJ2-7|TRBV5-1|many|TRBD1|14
CASSLTGESYEQYF
TGCGCCAGCAGCTTGACAGGGGAATCGTACGAGCAGTACTTC
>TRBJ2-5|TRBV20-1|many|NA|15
CSARDLAWGQETQYF
TGCAGTGCTAGAGATCTGGCCTGGGGGCAAGAGACCCAGTACTTC
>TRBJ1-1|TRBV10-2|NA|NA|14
CASSGKVGSTEVFF
TGCGCCAGCAGTGGGAAGGTCGGAAGCACTGAAGTTTTCTTT